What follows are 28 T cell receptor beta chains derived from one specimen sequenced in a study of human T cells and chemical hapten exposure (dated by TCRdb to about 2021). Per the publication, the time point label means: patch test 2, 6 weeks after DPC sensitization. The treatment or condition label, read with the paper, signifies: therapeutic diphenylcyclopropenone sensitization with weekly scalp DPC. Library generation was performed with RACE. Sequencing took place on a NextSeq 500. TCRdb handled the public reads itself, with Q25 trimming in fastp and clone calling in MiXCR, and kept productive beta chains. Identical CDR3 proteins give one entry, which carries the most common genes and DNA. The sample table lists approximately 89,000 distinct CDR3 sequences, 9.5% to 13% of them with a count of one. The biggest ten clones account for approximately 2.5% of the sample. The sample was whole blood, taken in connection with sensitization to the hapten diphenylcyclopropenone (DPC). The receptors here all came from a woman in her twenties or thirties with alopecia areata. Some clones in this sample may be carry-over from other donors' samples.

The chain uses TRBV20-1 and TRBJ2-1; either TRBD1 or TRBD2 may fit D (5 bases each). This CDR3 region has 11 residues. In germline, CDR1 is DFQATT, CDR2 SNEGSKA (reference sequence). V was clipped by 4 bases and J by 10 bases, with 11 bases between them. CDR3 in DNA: TGCAGTGCTAATATAGGGGACGAGCAGTTCTTC. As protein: CSANIGDEQFF.

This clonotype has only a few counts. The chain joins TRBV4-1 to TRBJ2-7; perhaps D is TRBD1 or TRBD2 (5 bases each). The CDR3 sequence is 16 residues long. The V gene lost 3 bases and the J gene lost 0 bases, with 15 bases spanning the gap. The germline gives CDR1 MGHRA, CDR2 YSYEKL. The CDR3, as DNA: TGCGCCAGCAGCCATACGGGACCGACAAGCTCCTACGAGCAGTACTTC. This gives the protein CASSHTGPTSSYEQYF.

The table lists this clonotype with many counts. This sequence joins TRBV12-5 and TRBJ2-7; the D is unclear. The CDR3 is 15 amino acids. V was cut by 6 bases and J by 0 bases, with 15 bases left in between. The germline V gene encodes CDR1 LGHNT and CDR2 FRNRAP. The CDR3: CASGLGQPSSYEQYF. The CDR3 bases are TGTGCTAGTGGCCTCGGGCAGCCTAGCTCCTACGAGCAGTACTTC.

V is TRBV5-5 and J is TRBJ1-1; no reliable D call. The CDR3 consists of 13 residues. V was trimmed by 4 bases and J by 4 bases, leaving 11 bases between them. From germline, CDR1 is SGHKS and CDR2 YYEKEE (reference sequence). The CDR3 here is CASSPFGVTEAFF. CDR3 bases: TGTGCCAGCAGCCCCTTCGGGGTCACTGAAGCTTTCTTT.

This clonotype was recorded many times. The CDR3 DNA is TGTGCCAGCAGCCCGGGACGGGGTAATGAAAAACTGTTTTTT. Protein sequence: CASSPGRGNEKLFF. The chain is built from TRBV14 and TRBJ1-4, with D perhaps TRBD1 (5 bases). Germline V lookup: CDR1 SGHDN, CDR2 FVKESK. V gave up 4 bases and J gave up 4 bases, with 10 bases separating them. The CDR3 length is 14 residues.

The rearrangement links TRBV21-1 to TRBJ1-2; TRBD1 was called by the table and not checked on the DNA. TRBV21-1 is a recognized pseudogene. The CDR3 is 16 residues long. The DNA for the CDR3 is TGTGTCAGCAGCAAAAGGGGATGGGGGTCTAACTATGGCTACACCTTC. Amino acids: CVSSKRGWGSNYGYTF.

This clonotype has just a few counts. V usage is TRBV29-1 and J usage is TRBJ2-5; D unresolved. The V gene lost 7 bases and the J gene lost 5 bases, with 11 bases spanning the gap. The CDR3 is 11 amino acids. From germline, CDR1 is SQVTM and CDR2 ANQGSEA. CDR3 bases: TGCAGCGGTGGGCCGCCGGAGACCCAGTACTTC. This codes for CSGGPPETQYF.

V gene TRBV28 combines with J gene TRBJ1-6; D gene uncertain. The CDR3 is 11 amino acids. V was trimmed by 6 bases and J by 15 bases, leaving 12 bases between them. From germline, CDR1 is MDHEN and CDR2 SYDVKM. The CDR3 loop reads CASSRTADLHF. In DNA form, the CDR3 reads TGTGCCAGCAGCCGAACAGCGGACCTCCACTTT.

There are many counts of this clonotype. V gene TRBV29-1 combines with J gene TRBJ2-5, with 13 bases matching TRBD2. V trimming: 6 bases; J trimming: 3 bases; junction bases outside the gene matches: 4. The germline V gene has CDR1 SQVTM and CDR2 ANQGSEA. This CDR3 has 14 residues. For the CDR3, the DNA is TGCAGCGTCGGACTAGCGGGAGTGGAAGAGACCCAGTACTTC. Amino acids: CSVGLAGVEETQYF.

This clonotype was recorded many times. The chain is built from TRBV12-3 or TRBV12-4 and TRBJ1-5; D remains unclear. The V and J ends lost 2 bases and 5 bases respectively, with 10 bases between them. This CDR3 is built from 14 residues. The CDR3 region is CASSLMGSYQPQHF. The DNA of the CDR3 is TGTGCCAGCAGTTTAATGGGATCATATCAGCCCCAGCATTTT.

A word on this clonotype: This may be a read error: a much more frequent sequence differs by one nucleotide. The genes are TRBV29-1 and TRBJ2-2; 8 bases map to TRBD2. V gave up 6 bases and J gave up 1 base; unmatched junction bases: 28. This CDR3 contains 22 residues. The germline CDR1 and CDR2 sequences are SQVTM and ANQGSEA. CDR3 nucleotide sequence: TGCAGCGTCCGTAGCCCCGACCCCTCGGGTCGTGAAGCGGGAGTGAACACCGGGGAGCTGTTTTTT. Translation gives CSVRSPDPSGREAGVNTGELFF.

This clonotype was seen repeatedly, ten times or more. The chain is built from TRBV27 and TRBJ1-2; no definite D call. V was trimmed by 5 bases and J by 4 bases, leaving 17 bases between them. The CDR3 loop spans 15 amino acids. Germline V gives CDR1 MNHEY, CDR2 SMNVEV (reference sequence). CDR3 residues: CASSLGPSSSYGYTF. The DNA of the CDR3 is TGTGCCAGCAGTCTCGGACCGTCTTCCTCCTATGGCTACACCTTC.

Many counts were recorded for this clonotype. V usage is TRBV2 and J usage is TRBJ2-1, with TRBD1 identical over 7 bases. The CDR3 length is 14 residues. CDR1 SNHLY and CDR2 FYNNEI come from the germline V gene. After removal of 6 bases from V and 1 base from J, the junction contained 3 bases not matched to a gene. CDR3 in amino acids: CASSRDSSYNEQFF. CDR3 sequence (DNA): TGTGCCAGCAGCCGGGACAGTTCCTACAATGAGCAGTTCTTC.

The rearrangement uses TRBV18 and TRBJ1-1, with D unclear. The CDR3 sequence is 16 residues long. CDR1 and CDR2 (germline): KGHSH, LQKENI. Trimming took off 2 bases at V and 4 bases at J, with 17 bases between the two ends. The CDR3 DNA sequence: TGTGCCAGCTCACCAGAGGCAACGGCCCTAAGCACTGAAGCTTTCTTT. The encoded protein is CASSPEATALSTEAFF.

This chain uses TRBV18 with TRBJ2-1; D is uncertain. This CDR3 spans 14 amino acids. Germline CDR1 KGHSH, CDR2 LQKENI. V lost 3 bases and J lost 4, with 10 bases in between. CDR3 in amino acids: CASSPLGQYNEQFF. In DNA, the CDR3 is TGTGCCAGCTCACCTTTAGGGCAATACAATGAGCAGTTCTTC.

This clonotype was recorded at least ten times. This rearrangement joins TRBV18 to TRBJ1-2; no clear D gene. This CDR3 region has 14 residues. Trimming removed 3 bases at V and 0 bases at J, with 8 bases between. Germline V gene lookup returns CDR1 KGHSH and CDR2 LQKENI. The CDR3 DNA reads TGTGCCAGCTCACCGGAAGGCACTAACTATGGCTACACCTTC. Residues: CASSPEGTNYGYTF.

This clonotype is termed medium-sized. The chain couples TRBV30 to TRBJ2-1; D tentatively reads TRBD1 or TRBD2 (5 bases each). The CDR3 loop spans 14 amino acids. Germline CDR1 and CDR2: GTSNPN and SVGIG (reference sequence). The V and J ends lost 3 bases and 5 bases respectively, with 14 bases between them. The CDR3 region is CAWSRTLGDNEQFF. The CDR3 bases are TGTGCCTGGAGCAGAACGTTGGGGGACAATGAGCAGTTCTTC.

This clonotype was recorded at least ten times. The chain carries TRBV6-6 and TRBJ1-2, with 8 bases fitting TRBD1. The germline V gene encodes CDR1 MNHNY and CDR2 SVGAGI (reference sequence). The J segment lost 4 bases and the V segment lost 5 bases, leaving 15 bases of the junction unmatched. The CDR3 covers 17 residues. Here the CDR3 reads CASSPPNQGARVYGYTF. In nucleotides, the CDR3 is TGTGCCAGCAGTCCTCCCAACCAGGGGGCAAGGGTCTATGGCTACACCTTC.

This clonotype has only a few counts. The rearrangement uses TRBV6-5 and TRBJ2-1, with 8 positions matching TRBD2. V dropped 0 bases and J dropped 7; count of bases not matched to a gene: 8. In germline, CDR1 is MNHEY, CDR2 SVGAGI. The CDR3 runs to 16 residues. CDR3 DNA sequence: TGTGCCAGCAGTTACTCACCAGCGGGAGTTGGGAATGAGCAGTTCTTC. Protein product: CASSYSPAGVGNEQFF.

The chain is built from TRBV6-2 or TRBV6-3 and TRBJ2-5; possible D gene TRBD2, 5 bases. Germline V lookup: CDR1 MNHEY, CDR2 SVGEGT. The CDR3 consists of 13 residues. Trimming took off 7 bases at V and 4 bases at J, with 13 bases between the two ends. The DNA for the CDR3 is TGTGCCAGCATCCGAGGGATCGGAGAGACCCAGTACTTC. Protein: CASIRGIGETQYF.

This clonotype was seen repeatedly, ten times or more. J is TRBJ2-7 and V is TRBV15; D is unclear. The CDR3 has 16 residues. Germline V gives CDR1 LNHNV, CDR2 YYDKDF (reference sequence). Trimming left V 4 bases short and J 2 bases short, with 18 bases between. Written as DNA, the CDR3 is TGTGCCACCAGCAAGGGTCTGGACGGTCCTCCCTACGAGCAGTACTTC. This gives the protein CATSKGLDGPPYEQYF. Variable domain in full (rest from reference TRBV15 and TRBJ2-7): DAMVIQNPRYQVTQFGKPVTLSCSQTLNHNVMYWYQQKSSQAPKLLFHYYDKDFNNEADTPDNFQSRRPNTSFCFLDIRSPGLGDTAMYLCATSKGLDGPPYEQYFGPGTRLTVT.

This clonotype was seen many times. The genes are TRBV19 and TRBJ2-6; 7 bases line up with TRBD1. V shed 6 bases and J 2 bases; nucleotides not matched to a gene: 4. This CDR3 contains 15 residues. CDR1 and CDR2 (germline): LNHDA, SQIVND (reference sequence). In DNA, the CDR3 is TGTGCCAGTAGCAAAGACAGGGCTGGGGCCAACGTCCTGACTTTC. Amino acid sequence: CASSKDRAGANVLTF.

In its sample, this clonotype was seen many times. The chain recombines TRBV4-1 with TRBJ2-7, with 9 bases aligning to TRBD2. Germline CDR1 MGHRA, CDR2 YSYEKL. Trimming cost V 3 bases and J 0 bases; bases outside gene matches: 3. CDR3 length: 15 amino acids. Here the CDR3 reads CASSHPGLASYEQYF. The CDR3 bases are TGCGCCAGCAGCCACCCGGGACTAGCCTCCTACGAGCAGTACTTC.

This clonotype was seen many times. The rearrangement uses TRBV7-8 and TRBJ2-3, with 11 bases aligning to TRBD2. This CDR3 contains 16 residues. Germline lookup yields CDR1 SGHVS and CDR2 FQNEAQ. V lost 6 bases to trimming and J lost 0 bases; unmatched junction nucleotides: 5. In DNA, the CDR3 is TGTGCCAGCAGTCACGGGACTAGCGGTAGCACAGATACGCAGTATTTT. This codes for CASSHGTSGSTDTQYF.

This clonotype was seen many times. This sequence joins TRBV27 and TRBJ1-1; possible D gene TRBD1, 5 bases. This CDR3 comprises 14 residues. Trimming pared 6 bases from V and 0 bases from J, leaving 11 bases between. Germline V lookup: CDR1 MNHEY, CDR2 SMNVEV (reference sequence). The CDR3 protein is CASRRQPMNTEAFF. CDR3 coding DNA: TGTGCCAGCAGACGACAGCCAATGAACACTGAAGCTTTCTTT.

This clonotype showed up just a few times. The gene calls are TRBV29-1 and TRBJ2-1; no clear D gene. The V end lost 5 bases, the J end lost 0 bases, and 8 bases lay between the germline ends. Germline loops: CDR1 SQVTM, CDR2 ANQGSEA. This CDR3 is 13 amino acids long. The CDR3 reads CSVRVSSYNEQFF. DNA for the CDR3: TGCAGCGTTCGTGTGAGCTCCTACAATGAGCAGTTCTTC.

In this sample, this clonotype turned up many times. CDR3 loop: CASSYSPGAMPRVPLHF. The CDR3 DNA reads as TGTGCCAGCAGTTACTCCCCTGGGGCCATGCCAAGGGTACCCCTCCACTTT. The V call is TRBV6-6, the J call TRBJ1-6; a weak D match, TRBD1 (5 bases). The germline V gene has CDR1 MNHNY and CDR2 SVGAGI (reference sequence). The V end was cut by 0 bases, the J end by 12 bases, with 21 bases between. CDR3 length equals 17 residues.

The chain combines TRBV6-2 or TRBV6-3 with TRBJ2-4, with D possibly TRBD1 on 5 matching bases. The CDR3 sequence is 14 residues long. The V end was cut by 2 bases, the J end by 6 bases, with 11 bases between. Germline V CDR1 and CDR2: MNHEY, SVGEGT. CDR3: CASSYEGVGNIQYF. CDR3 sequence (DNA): TGTGCCAGCAGTTACGAAGGGGTCGGAAACATTCAGTACTTC.